Following are 17 T cell receptor beta chains from one sample sequenced in a study of Ad26.COV2.S vaccination and SARS-CoV-2 variants. Treatment here: some 20 received Ad26.COV2.S at low or high dose, single or two shots; about 5 received placebo; per-sample allocation not given. Each sample was drawn 63 days after the first injection (of vaccine or placebo). The assay was immunoSEQ multiplex PCR, and TCRdb's table has in-frame clones only and misses some. The repertoire holds about 400,000 clones, with roughly 90% as singletons. The sequencing here drew on peripheral blood, taken in a trial of Ad26.COV2.S vaccine versus placebo. The source is a person aged 18-60 years who received the Ad26.COV2.S COVID-19 vaccine or a placebo.

The chain is built from TRBV19 and TRBJ2-2; 7 positions agree with TRBD1. Germline assignment: CDR1 LNHDA and CDR2 SQIVND (reference sequence). Trimming took 2 bases from V and 4 from J; bases not matched to a gene: 4. CDR3 length: 15 residues. CDR3 bases: TGTGCCAGTAGTATAACTCCAGGGGGCACCGGGGAGCTGTTTTTT. Translating gives CASSITPGGTGELFF.

The V call is TRBV15, the J call TRBJ2-1; maybe TRBD2 (5 bases). Germline CDR1 is LNHNV and CDR2 is YYDKDF (reference sequence). This CDR3 contains 14 residues. V lost 3 bases to trimming and J lost 5 bases, with 11 bases between them. The CDR3 DNA reads as TGTGCCACCAGCAGGGGGAGTCACGACAATGAGCAGTTCTTC. Its protein product is CATSRGSHDNEQFF.

This clone appeared once. This chain connects TRBV7-2 to TRBJ2-2; the match to TRBD2 covers 9 bases. CDR1 is SGHTA and CDR2 is FQGNSA in the germline V gene. The CDR3 loop spans 16 amino acids. The J segment lost 1 base and the V segment lost 5 bases, leaving 5 bases of the junction unmatched. The CDR3 loop is CASSGLAGLNTGELFF. CDR3 DNA sequence: TGTGCCAGCAGCGGGCTAGCGGGGCTGAACACCGGGGAGCTGTTTTTT.

J is TRBJ1-2 and V is TRBV11-2, with 7 bases fitting TRBD1. CDR3 length equals 13 residues. The V and J ends lost 8 bases and 8 bases, in that order; junction bases with no gene match: 11. CDR1 and CDR2 from the germline V gene are SGHAT and FQNNGV. The CDR3 is CASDRVVAGGYTF. The CDR3 nucleotides read TGTGCCAGCGACAGGGTGGTGGCGGGAGGCTACACCTTC.

The V call is TRBV5-4, the J call TRBJ2-1, with TRBD1 identical over 7 bases. The V segment lost 3 bases and the J segment 9 bases; nucleotides outside the gene matches: 3. Germline-derived CDR1 and CDR2 are SGHNT and YYREEE (reference sequence). This CDR3 region has 12 residues. CDR3 amino acids: CASSSNRGEQFF. Written as DNA, the CDR3 is TGTGCCAGCAGCTCAAACAGGGGTGAGCAGTTCTTC. Drawing the rest from reference TRBV5-4 and TRBJ2-1, the complete variable domain is ETGVTQSPTHLIKTRGQQVTLRCSSQSGHNTVSWYQQALGQGPQFIFQYYREEENGRGNFPPRFSGLQFPNYSSELNVNALELDDSALYLCASSSNRGEQFFGPGTRLTVL.

The CDR3 protein is CASTPRASYNSPLHF. The CDR3 DNA sequence: TGTGCCAGCACCCCGAGGGCCTCCTATAATTCACCCCTCCACTTT. V and J are TRBV28 and TRBJ1-6; D ambiguous. Trimming stripped 7 bases from V and 0 bases from J, with 10 bases between. Germline CDR1 and CDR2: MDHEN and SYDVKM. This CDR3 contains 15 residues.

J is TRBJ2-5 and V is TRBV12-5; D is perhaps TRBD1 (5 bases). This CDR3 has 20 amino acids. CDR1 and CDR2 from the germline V gene are LGHNT and FRNRAP. Trimming took off 9 bases at V and 2 bases at J, with 34 bases between the two ends. DNA for the CDR3: TGTGCTAGCTCGGCTACACCAGGGTTTACACCCCCAGCTCCACAAGAGACCCAGTACTTC. It is translated as CASSATPGFTPPAPQETQYF.

The V gene is TRBV14, the J gene TRBJ1-2; D is unresolved. The V end was cut by 0 bases, the J end by 4 bases, with 12 bases between. Germline CDR1 is SGHDN and CDR2 is FVKESK. This CDR3 has 15 residues. CDR3 in DNA: TGTGCCAGCAGCCAAGATCCTTACAGCTCCTATGGCTACACCTTC. It translates to CASSQDPYSSYGYTF.

The rearrangement links TRBV5-1 to TRBJ1-5; tentative D call: TRBD1 (5 bases). V was clipped by 0 bases and J by 6 bases, with 10 bases between them. This CDR3 is built from 14 residues. Germline lookup yields CDR1 SGHRS and CDR2 YFSETQ. Here the CDR3 reads CASSLEGAVQPQHF. CDR3 bases: TGCGCCAGCAGCTTGGAAGGGGCGGTTCAGCCCCAGCATTTT.

This rearrangement joins TRBV9 to TRBJ2-2; the match to TRBD2 covers 7 bases. Germline trimming cut 0 bases from V and 1 base from J; bases unmatched to any gene: 3. Germline loops: CDR1 SGDLS, CDR2 YYNGEE. This CDR3 contains 16 residues. The chain's CDR3 is CASSVASSGNTGELFF. The CDR3 DNA reads TGTGCCAGCAGCGTAGCGTCTAGCGGGAACACCGGGGAGCTGTTTTTT.

The chain uses TRBV29-1 and TRBJ1-2; tentative D call: TRBD1 (5 bases). Trimming took 6 bases from V and 6 from J, leaving 17 bases between them. The germline gives CDR1 SQVTM, CDR2 ANQGSEA. The CDR3 consists of 13 residues. The CDR3 bases are TGCAGCGTAGCGGGGCTAACTAGAGATGGCTACACCTTC. This sequence encodes CSVAGLTRDGYTF.

The V and J genes are TRBV28 and TRBJ1-5; TRBD1 agrees at 7 bases. CDR3 length equals 15 residues. Losses at the gene ends were 3 bases for V and 4 bases for J; bases not matched to a gene: 6. Germline values: CDR1 MDHEN, CDR2 SYDVKM. The CDR3 protein is CASSFQGEGNQPQHF. Here the CDR3 DNA reads TGTGCCAGCAGTTTCCAGGGGGAAGGTAATCAGCCCCAGCATTTT.

This chain joins TRBV4-1 and TRBJ2-3; D remains unclear. V was clipped by 1 base and J by 6 bases, with 2 bases between them. The length of the CDR3 is 11 residues. From germline, CDR1 is MGHRA and CDR2 YSYEKL. In nucleotides, the CDR3 is TGCGCCAGCAGCCAAGCGGATACGCAGTATTTT. Encoded protein: CASSQADTQYF.

The gene calls are TRBV13 and TRBJ2-3, with 11 bases fitting TRBD2. The CDR3 is 16 amino acids. V was clipped by 4 bases and J by 0 bases; unmatched bases: 3. Germline V gene sequence: CDR1 PRHDT, CDR2 FYEKMQ (reference sequence). The CDR3 DNA reads TGTGCCAGCAGCTCACGGACTAGCGGGAGCACAGATACGCAGTATTTT. Translating gives CASSSRTSGSTDTQYF.

This clone showed up many times. The chain has TRBV9 and TRBJ2-7; D is unresolved. The V gene lost 0 bases and the J gene lost 2 bases, with 9 bases spanning the gap. CDR1 is SGDLS and CDR2 is YYNGEE in the germline V gene. This CDR3 region has 14 residues. CDR3 sequence: CASSVGGSPYEQYF. CDR3 DNA sequence: TGTGCCAGCAGCGTAGGTGGATCCCCCTACGAGCAGTACTTC.

The chain is built from TRBV15 and TRBJ1-5, with 8 bases that match TRBD1. Germline V CDR1 and CDR2: LNHNV, YYDKDF (reference sequence). Germline trimming cut 5 bases from V and 0 bases from J; bases unmatched to any gene: 0. CDR3 length: 14 residues. The CDR3 nucleotides read TGTGCCACCAGCGGACAGGGTAGCAATCAGCCCCAGCATTTT. Its translation is CATSGQGSNQPQHF.

The rearrangement joins TRBV28 to TRBJ2-2; a possible D gene is TRBD1 (6 bases). With 7 bases removed from V and 1 base from J, the gap between germline ends came to 13 bases. The CDR3 consists of 15 residues. The germline CDR1 and CDR2 sequences are MDHEN and SYDVKM. CDR3 protein: CASIPGHMNTGELFF. The DNA of the CDR3 is TGTGCCAGCATTCCGGGACATATGAACACCGGGGAGCTGTTTTTT.